This T cell receptor (beta chain) was identified during a study of blood T cells in healthy people across ages. This clonotype was counted ten times or more. Germline lookup yields CDR1 MNHEY and CDR2 SMNVEV (reference sequence). The V gene lost 4 bases and the J gene lost 2 bases, with 15 bases spanning the gap. This CDR3 comprises 17 residues. Using a J-beta primer mix together with a sample-barcoded 5' primer, a second PCR was run for roughly 7 to 12 cycles. TCRdb re-analysed the 5' RACE reads in MiXCR, keeping a single row per CDR3 protein. The sample has 1.5 million to 2 million distinct CDR3 sequences; about 28% are singletons.

The chain is built from TRBV27 and TRBJ2-6, with D perhaps given as TRBD1 or TRBD2 (6 bases each). The sequence was collected from a woman in her twenties or thirties in good health. The sequenced sample consisted of blood. CDR3 coding DNA: TGTGCCAGCAGTTATAAAAAGGGGGGCGCTGGGGCCAACGTCCTGACTTTC. Encoded protein: CASSYKKGGAGANVLTF.